Below are 22 T cell receptor beta chains sequenced from a single sample in a study of CXCR3-negative and CXCR3-positive naive CD8 T cells. The libraries of TRB cDNA were constructed through 5' RACE using UMI labels. With the 5' RACE reads reprocessed, TCRdb shows one record per CDR3 protein and no DNA. Here the sample table reports 90,000 to 95,000 distinct CDR3 sequences. The sequencing sample was made of naive CXCR3- CD8+ T cells from blood. Specified subset: CD45RO-CCR7+CD27+CD95- naive CD8+ T cells lacking CXCR3 (TNR3-). The receptors come from a human donor in good health. Some clones in this sample may be carry-over from other donors' samples.

V usage is TRBV7-2 and J usage is TRBJ2-1; checking the TCRdb D call of TRBD1 is not possible without DNA. This CDR3 is built from 15 residues. Germline V CDR1 and CDR2: SGHTA, FQGNSA. This CDR3 is CASRLLAGAVNEQFF.

V is TRBV28 and J is TRBJ2-5. Germline-derived CDR1 and CDR2 are MDHEN and SYDVKM. The length of the CDR3 is 12 residues. The CDR3 here is CASRGFQETQYF.

The chain joins TRBV30 to TRBJ2-1; TCRdb gives TRBD1 as the D gene, but with no DNA this cannot be confirmed. CDR3 size: 13 residues. CDR1 is GTSNPN, CDR2 SVGIG, per germline (reference sequence). The CDR3 here is CACATGRSYEQFF.

V gene TRBV3-1 combines with J gene TRBJ2-7; TCRdb designates TRBD2, a call that cannot be tested without DNA. Germline assignment: CDR1 LGHDT and CDR2 YNNKEL (reference sequence). This CDR3 comprises 16 residues. CDR3: CASSLFLSGRENEQYF.

V gene TRBV12-3 or TRBV12-4 combines with J gene TRBJ2-5. The CDR3 sequence is 13 residues long. The CDR3 sequence: CASSLGPSETQYF.

This chain uses TRBV7-6 with TRBJ2-5; the TCRdb call, TRBD2, lacks DNA for checking. Germline assignment: CDR1 SGHVS and CDR2 FNYEAQ. This CDR3 comprises 14 residues. CDR3 region: CASSAEEHQETQYF.

The gene calls are TRBV28 and TRBJ2-7; TCRdb gives TRBD1 as the D gene, but with no DNA this cannot be confirmed. Per germline, CDR1 MDHEN and CDR2 SYDVKM. The CDR3 contains 14 residues. CDR3 protein: CASTIPGTKYEQYF.

The chain recombines TRBV5-1 with TRBJ2-7. This CDR3 comprises 13 residues. Germline CDR1 reads SGHRS; CDR2 reads YFSETQ. The CDR3 loop is CAIRPQVPYEQYF.

The chain employs TRBV29-1 and TRBJ1-1; absent DNA, TCRdb's TRBD1 call cannot be checked. This CDR3 is 18 amino acids long. The germline gives CDR1 SQVTM, CDR2 ANQGSEA. CDR3 in amino acids: CSVDAAGGLMLGGTEAFF.

CDR3 in amino acids: CASSLGREEDTDMQYF. The chain has TRBV5-1 and TRBJ2-3; no DNA is available, so the TRBD2 call from TCRdb remains unchecked. From germline, CDR1 is SGHRS and CDR2 YFSETQ. CDR3 length: 16 residues.

V usage is TRBV6-1 and J usage is TRBJ1-1; TCRdb returns TRBD1, unconfirmable since there is no DNA. Germline lookup yields CDR1 MNHNS and CDR2 SASEGT. The CDR3 consists of 15 residues. CDR3 sequence reads: CASSEAAGGLYEAFF.

The chain employs TRBV12-3 or TRBV12-4 and TRBJ1-4; no DNA is available, so the TRBD1 call from TCRdb remains unchecked. The CDR3 runs 14 residues. CDR3 residues: CASSPGAQNEKLFF.

This chain joins TRBV13 and TRBJ1-6. The germline CDR1 and CDR2 sequences are PRHDT and FYEKMQ (reference sequence). The CDR3 spans 16 residues. The chain's CDR3 is CASSTTGTGEGSPLHF.

This rearrangement joins TRBV4-1 to TRBJ2-1; TCRdb selects TRBD1, and the lack of DNA leaves this call unchecked. Per germline, CDR1 MGHRA and CDR2 YSYEKL. This CDR3 contains 17 residues. CDR3 sequence: CASSQKPTGTGSNEQFF.

The chain is built from TRBV4-2 and TRBJ1-5; TCRdb's assignment of TRBD1 cannot be checked, as there is no DNA. The CDR3 loop spans 14 amino acids. The germline CDR1 and CDR2 sequences are LGHNA and YNFKEQ. The CDR3: CASQRDGINQPQHF.

This sequence joins TRBV20-1 and TRBJ2-1. Germline assignment: CDR1 DFQATT and CDR2 SNEGSKA (reference sequence). The CDR3 loop spans 13 amino acids. The CDR3 here is CSAHLGLYNEQFF.

This chain links TRBV3-1 with TRBJ2-1; TCRdb indicates TRBD1, and absent DNA this call remains unverified. The germline V gene has CDR1 LGHDT and CDR2 YNNKEL (reference sequence). CDR3 length: 15 residues. CDR3 in amino acids: CASSRDRGIDVEQFF.

This chain joins TRBV29-1 and TRBJ1-5; TCRdb's D call, TRBD1, is unchecked because there is no DNA. CDR3 length: 16 residues. Germline V gives CDR1 SQVTM, CDR2 ANQGSEA. CDR3 loop: CSDPTKGQGVTRPQHF.

The chain joins TRBV21-1 to TRBJ1-1; the TCRdb D gene call, TRBD1, has no DNA to confirm it. TRBV21-1 is a known pseudogene. The CDR3 contains 17 residues. The CDR3 loop reads CASSPPFFGAKDTEAFF.

CDR3 residues: CASSWTAAYGDEQYF. The chain links TRBV5-1 to TRBJ2-7; lacking DNA, the TRBD2 call made by TCRdb goes unchecked. The CDR3 length is 15 residues. Germline CDR1 and CDR2: SGHRS and YFSETQ.

This sequence joins TRBV15 and TRBJ2-7; the TRBD1 assignment by TCRdb is unverifiable without DNA. This CDR3 spans 17 amino acids. Germline CDR1 is LNHNV and CDR2 is YYDKDF (reference sequence). The CDR3 reads CATSRDLRQDRSYEQYF.

The V and J genes are TRBV5-5 and TRBJ2-1; TCRdb's D call, TRBD1, is unchecked because there is no DNA. Per germline, CDR1 SGHKS and CDR2 YYEKEE (reference sequence). The CDR3 has 13 residues. CDR3 loop: CAVSDRTYNEQFF.